The clone carrying this T cell receptor beta chain appeared once. Its target is unknown. The data were obtained in a study of identical twins. Regarding the study as a whole: Memory repertoires lacked the insertion deficit that abundant cord blood beta clonotypes showed.

Looked up from germline, CDR1 is SEHNR and CDR2 is FQNEAQ (reference sequence). This CDR3 contains 15 residues. J was trimmed by 9 bases and V by 0 bases; bases with no gene match: 3. After template switching added a universal primer site, the resulting cDNA carried unique molecular identifiers. TCRdb called the 5' RACE reads again in MiXCR, with one record for every CDR3 protein. The data show 500,000 to 650,000 distinct CDR3 sequences, around 7.4% seen once. In addition, the sample was reused for a study of yellow fever vaccine responses in identical twins.

This TCR derives from a young woman in good health. V usage is TRBV7-9 and J usage is TRBJ2-5, with TRBD2 matching over 14 bases. The sample taken for sequencing was PBMCs. The CDR3 DNA sequence: TGTGCCAGCAGCTTAGCGGGACTAGCGGGAGACCCCCAGTACTTC. Amino acids: CASSLAGLAGDPQYF.